The clone carrying this TCR beta chain was detected once. Antigen specificity is unknown. The CDR3 extends over 13 amino acids. CDR1 is SEHNR and CDR2 is FQNEAQ in the germline V gene (reference sequence). V lost 2 bases and J 7 bases, leaving 9 bases between the germline ends. Sequenced by immunoSEQ multiplex PCR; TCRdb stores in-frame clones only, minus some. This sample has 85,000 or so clones; about 87% occur once, and the top ten carry more than 5%. The data originate from a study of T cell responses to AZD1222 COVID-19 vaccine. Findings and limits, study-wide: Only after the peak T cell response were repertoires sampled.

The chain joins TRBV7-9 to TRBJ2-1; D is possibly TRBD2 (5 bases). The clonotype was recovered from an adult in good health. The source material was peripheral blood, sampled on day 0 of AZD1222 vaccination. The CDR3 protein is CASSLNPGNEQFF. The DNA of the CDR3 is TGTGCCAGCAGCTTAAATCCGGGAAATGAGCAGTTCTTC.